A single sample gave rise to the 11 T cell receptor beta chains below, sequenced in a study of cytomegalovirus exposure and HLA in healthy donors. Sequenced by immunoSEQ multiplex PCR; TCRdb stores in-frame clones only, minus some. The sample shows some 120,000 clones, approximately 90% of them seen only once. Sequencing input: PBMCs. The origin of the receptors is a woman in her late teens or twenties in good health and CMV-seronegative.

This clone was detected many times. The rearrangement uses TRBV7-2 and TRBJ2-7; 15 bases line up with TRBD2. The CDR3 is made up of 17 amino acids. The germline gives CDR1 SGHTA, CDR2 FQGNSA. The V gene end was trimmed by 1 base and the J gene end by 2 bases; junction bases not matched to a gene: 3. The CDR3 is CASSLGTSGRVAYEQYF. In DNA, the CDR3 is TGTGCCAGCAGCTTAGGGACTAGCGGGAGGGTTGCCTACGAGCAGTACTTC.

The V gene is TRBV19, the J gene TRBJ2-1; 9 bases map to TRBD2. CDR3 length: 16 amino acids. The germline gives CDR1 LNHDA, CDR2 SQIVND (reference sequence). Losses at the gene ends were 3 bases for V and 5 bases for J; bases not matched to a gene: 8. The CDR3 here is CASSMDTGLAHNEQFF. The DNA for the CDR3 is TGTGCCAGTAGTATGGATACGGGACTAGCTCACAATGAGCAGTTCTTC.

CDR3 amino acids: CASSEAPWQGASYEQYF. The CDR3 nucleotides read TGTGCCAGCAGTGAAGCTCCTTGGCAGGGGGCTTCCTACGAGCAGTACTTC. V usage is TRBV6-1 and J usage is TRBJ2-7, with 8 nucleotides matching TRBD1. V shed 0 bases and J 1 base; nucleotides not matched to a gene: 8. CDR1 and CDR2 from the germline V gene are MNHNS and SASEGT. There are 17 residues in the CDR3.

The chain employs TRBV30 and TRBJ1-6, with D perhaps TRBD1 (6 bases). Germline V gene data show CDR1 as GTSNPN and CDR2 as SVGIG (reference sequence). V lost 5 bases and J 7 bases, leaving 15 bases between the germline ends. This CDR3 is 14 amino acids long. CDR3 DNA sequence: TGTGCCTGGCAAACCGGGACACCGAATTCACCCCTCCACTTT. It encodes CAWQTGTPNSPLHF. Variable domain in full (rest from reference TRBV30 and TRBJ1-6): SQTIHQWPATLVQPVGSPLSLECTVEGTSNPNLYWYRQAAGRGLQLLFYSVGIGQISSEVPQNLSASRPQDRQFILSSKKLLLSDSGFYLCAWQTGTPNSPLHFGNGTRLTVT.

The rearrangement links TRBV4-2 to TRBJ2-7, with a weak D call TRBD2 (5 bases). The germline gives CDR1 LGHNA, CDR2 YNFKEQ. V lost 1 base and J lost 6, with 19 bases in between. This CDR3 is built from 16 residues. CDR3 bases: TGTGCCAGCAGCCAAGGTGACACTTCGGGATCTGGCGAGCAGTACTTC. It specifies CASSQGDTSGSGEQYF.

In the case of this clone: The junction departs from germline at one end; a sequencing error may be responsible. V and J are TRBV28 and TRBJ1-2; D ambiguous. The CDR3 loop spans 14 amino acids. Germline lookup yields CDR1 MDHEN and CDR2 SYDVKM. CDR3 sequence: CASSLLGPSVVRAF. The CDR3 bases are TGTGCCAGCAGTTTACTTGGGCCTTCGGTTGTCCGAGCCTTC.

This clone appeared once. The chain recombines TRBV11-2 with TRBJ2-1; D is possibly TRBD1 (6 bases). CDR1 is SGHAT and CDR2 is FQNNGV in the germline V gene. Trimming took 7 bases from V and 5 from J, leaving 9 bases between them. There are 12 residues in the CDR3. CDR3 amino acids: CASMRGNNEQFF. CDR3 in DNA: TGTGCCAGCATGAGGGGGAACAATGAGCAGTTCTTC.

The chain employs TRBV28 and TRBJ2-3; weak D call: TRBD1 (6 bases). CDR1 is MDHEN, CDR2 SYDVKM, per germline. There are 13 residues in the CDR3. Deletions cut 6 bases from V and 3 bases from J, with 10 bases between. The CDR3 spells CASRPQGTDTQYF. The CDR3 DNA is TGTGCCAGCAGACCCCAGGGGACAGATACGCAGTATTTT. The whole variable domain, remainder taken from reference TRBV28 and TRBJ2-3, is DVKVTQSSRYLVKRTGEKVFLECVQDMDHENMFWYRQDPGLGLRLIYFSYDVKMKEKGDIPEGYSVSREKKERFSLILESASTNQTSMYLCASRPQGTDTQYFGPGTRLTVL.

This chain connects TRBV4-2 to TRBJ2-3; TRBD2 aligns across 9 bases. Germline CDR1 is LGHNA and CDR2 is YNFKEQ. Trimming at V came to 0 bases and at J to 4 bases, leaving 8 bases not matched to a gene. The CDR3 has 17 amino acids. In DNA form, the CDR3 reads TGTGCCAGCAGCCAAGATGGTGAGACTAGCGGTCCAGATACGCAGTATTTT. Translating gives CASSQDGETSGPDTQYF.

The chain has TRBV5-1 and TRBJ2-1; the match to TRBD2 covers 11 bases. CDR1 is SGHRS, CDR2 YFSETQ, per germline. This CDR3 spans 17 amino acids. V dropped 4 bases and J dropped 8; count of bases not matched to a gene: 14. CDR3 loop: CASSSEWTSGPSDEQFF. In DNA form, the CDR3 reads TGCGCCAGCAGCAGCGAGTGGACTAGCGGGCCATCTGATGAGCAGTTCTTC.

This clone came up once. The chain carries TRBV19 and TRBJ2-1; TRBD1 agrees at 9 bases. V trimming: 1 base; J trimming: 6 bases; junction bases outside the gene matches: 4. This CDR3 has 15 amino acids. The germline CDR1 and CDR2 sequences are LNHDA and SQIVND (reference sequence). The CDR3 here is CASSIVGTGSNEQFF. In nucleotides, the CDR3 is TGTGCCAGTAGTATAGTGGGGACAGGGTCCAATGAGCAGTTCTTC.